These 8 T cell receptor beta chains originate from one sample sequenced in a study of cytomegalovirus exposure and HLA in healthy donors. It was with 60 Vbeta and 13 Jbeta primers that the PCR ran. Sequencing was performed with immunoSEQ multiplex PCR; in TCRdb, only in-frame clones are kept and a portion is missing. Here the sample spans 160,000 or so clones, about three quarters being singletons. The sample comprised PBMCs. Source of these receptors: a woman in her 30s in good health and CMV-seronegative.

The chain recombines TRBV19 with TRBJ1-5; tentatively, D is TRBD1 (6 bases). Germline V gene lookup returns CDR1 LNHDA and CDR2 SQIVND (reference sequence). V lost 5 bases and J lost 5, with 16 bases in between. The CDR3 spans 15 residues. The CDR3 loop reads CASSPFGTSDQPQHF. The CDR3 bases are TGTGCCAGTAGTCCCTTCGGGACATCTGATCAGCCCCAGCATTTT.

The V call is TRBV14, the J call TRBJ2-7; 13 bases line up with TRBD2. CDR1 and CDR2 (germline): SGHDN, FVKESK. The CDR3 totals 18 residues. V shed 4 bases, J shed 0 bases, and the junction held 9 bases outside the gene matches. DNA of the CDR3: TGTGCCAGCAGCCCATCCTGGACTAGCGGGAGCTACTCCTACGAGCAGTACTTC. Translating gives CASSPSWTSGSYSYEQYF.

The rearrangement uses TRBV4-2 and TRBJ2-7, with 8 bases aligning to TRBD1. V was clipped by 8 bases and J by 4 bases; unmatched bases: 7. The germline gives CDR1 LGHNA, CDR2 YNFKEQ. CDR3 length: 13 residues. As DNA, the CDR3 is TGTGCCAGCGGTTTCAGGGGGCAGTACGAGCAGTACTTC. The encoded protein is CASGFRGQYEQYF.

The chain recombines TRBV21-1 with TRBJ1-1; the D segment call TRBD1 is taken from the table without a DNA check. TRBV21-1 is shown as a pseudogene. CDR3 length equals 13 residues. CDR3 region: CASSKGGTPEAFF. The CDR3 nucleotides are TGTGCCAGCAGCAAAGGGGGCACCCCCGAAGCTTTCTTT.

CDR3 loop: CASSPGQGDGYTF. The CDR3 DNA sequence: TGTGCCAGCTCACCCGGACAGGGAGACGGCTACACCTTC. The chain joins TRBV18 to TRBJ1-2; TRBD1 agrees at 8 bases. The V gene end was trimmed by 3 bases and the J gene end by 8 bases; junction bases not matched to a gene: 5. The length of the CDR3 is 13 residues. Germline V gene sequence: CDR1 KGHSH, CDR2 LQKENI.

The chain recombines TRBV6-6 with TRBJ2-7; a possible D gene is TRBD2 (7 bases). Trimming removed 4 bases at V and 5 bases at J, with 18 bases between. Looked up from germline, CDR1 is MNHNY and CDR2 is SVGAGI (reference sequence). The CDR3 runs 15 residues. The CDR3 DNA reads TGTGCCAGCAGTTTCCTGGGGGGGGGCGTTAACGAGCAGTACTTC. Translation: CASSFLGGGVNEQYF.

The chain recombines TRBV19 with TRBJ1-4; D may be TRBD1 (5 bases). Per germline, CDR1 LNHDA and CDR2 SQIVND (reference sequence). Trimming left V 4 bases short and J 7 bases short, with 16 bases between. CDR3 length: 15 amino acids. CDR3 amino acids: CASSTKGTGPEKLFF. CDR3 nucleotides: TGTGCCAGTAGTACTAAGGGGACTGGACCTGAAAAACTGTTTTTT.

The CDR3 DNA reads TGTGCCAGCAGTGGACAGGGGGGCCGGTATGGCTACACCTTC. It yields the protein CASSGQGGRYGYTF. The V call is TRBV2, the J call TRBJ1-2; 9 nucleotides align to TRBD1. Germline lookup yields CDR1 SNHLY and CDR2 FYNNEI. CDR3 length equals 14 residues. V lost 4 bases and J lost 5; bases outside the gene matches: 5.